This T cell receptor beta chain was identified in a study of T cells after yellow fever vaccination. CDR1 is SQVTM, CDR2 ANQGSEA, per germline. V lost 7 bases and J 0 bases, leaving 24 bases between the germline ends. The CDR3 is 17 amino acids. TCRdb re-called the 5' RACE reads with MiXCR, one entry per CDR3 protein. The sample lists about 240,000 distinct CDR3 sequences; approximately 3.8% were seen once. The V and J genes are TRBV29-1 and TRBJ1-1; possibly TRBD1 for D (6 bases). The clonotype originates from a man aged 18 to 30 who received the YFV17D yellow fever vaccine. The source was PBMCs, collected 15 days after the yellow fever booster vaccination. CDR3 in DNA: TGCAGCGCCACGACCGGACAGCTGAAAACAATGAACACTGAAGCTTTCTTT. Translating it yields CSATTGQLKTMNTEAFF.